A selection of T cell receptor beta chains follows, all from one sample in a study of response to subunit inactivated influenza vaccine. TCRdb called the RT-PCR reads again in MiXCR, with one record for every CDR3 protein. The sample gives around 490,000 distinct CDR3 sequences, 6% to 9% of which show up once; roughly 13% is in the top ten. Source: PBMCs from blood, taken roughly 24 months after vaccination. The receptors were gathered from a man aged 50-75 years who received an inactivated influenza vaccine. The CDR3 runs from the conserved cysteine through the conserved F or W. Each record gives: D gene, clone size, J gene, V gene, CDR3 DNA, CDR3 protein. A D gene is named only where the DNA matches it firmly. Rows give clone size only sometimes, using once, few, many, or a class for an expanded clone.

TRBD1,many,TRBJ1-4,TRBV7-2,TGTGCCAGCAGCTGGACAGGGGGGAATGAAAAACTGTTTTTT,CASSWTGGNEKLFF
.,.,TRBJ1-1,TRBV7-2,TGTGCCAGCAGCTTCTCTCTGCTAGGGGGCACTGAAGCTTTCTTT,CASSFSLLGGTEAFF
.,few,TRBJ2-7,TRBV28,TGTGCCAGCAGTTTGCCCGAGCAGTACTTC,CASSLPEQYF
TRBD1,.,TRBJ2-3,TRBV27,TGTGCCAGCAGTTCTATATCGTGGCAGGGGGCCTCAGATACGCAGTATTTT,CASSSISWQGASDTQYF
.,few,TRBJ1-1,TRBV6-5,TGTGCCAGCAGTTTGAGTCAGGGGAGGGACACTGAAGCTTTCTTT,CASSLSQGRDTEAFF
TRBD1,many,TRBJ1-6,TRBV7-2,TGTGCCAGCAGTGTGGACAGGGGTTCACCCCTCCACTTT,CASSVDRGSPLHF
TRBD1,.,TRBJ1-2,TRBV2,TGTGCCAGCAGTGGGGGACAGAGATATGGCTACACCTTC,CASSGGQRYGYTF
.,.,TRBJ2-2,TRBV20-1,TGCAGTGCTAGGTCTGGCAGGAGCAACACCGGGGAGCTGTTTTTT,CSARSGRSNTGELFF
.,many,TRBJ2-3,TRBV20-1,TGCAGCGGACCAGGCGAAGGCACAGATACGCAGTATTTT,CSGPGEGTDTQYF
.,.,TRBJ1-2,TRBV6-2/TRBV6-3,TGTGCCAGCAGTTACGGACGGAAATATGGCTACACCTTC,CASSYGRKYGYTF
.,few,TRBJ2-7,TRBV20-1,TGCAGTGCAATGTACGAGCAGTACTTC,CSAMYEQYF
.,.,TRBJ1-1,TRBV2,TGTGCCAGCAGGCCCGAGGGGGGCACTGAAGCTTTCTTT,CASRPEGGTEAFF
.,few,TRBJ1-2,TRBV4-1,TGCGCCAGCAGCCAAGATTCGGGGTACTATGGCTACACCTTC,CASSQDSGYYGYTF
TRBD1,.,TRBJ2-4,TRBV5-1,TGCGCCAGCAGCTTGAAAGGACAGGGTATGATTCAGTACTTC,CASSLKGQGMIQYF
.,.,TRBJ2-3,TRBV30,TGTGCCTGGAGAACAGGACTTGGAGATACGCAGTATTTT,CAWRTGLGDTQYF
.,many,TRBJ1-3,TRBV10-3,TGTGCCATCAGTGAGTCGACGGGTGGCTCTGGAAACACCATATATTTT,CAISESTGGSGNTIYF
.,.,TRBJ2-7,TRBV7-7,TGTGCTAGCAGCTTAGAGGTTAGGGGGGGAGAGCAGTACTTC,CASSLEVRGGEQYF
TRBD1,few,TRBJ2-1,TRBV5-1,TGCGCCAGCCATCTGACCGGGACAGCGACGATGCCGGGCCAGTTCTTC,CASHLTGTATMPGQFF
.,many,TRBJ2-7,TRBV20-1,TGCAGTGCTAGAGAAAAATGGGCTAGCGATTACGAGCAGTACTTC,CSAREKWASDYEQYF